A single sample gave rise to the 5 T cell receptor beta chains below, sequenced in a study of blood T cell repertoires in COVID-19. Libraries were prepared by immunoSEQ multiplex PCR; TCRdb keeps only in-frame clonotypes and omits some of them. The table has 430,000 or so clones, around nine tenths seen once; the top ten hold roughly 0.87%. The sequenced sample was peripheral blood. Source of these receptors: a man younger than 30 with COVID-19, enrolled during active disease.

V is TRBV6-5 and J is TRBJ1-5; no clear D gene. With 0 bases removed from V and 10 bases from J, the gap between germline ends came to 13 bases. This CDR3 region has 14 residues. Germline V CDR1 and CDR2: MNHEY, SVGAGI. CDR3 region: CASSYSLDKPPQHF. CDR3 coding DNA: TGTGCCAGCAGTTACTCCCTTGACAAGCCCCCCCAGCATTTT.

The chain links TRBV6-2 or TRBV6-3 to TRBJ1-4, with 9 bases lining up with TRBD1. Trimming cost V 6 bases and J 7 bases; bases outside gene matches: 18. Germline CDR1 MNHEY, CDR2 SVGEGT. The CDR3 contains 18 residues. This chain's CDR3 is CASSRDREPSGEPEKLFF. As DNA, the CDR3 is TGTGCCAGCAGCCGGGACAGGGAACCATCTGGGGAACCTGAAAAACTGTTTTTT.

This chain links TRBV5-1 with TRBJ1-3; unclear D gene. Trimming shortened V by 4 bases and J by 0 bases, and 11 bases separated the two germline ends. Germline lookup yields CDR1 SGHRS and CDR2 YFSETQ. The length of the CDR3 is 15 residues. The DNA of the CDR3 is TGCGCCAGCAGCATATCCGGGAGCTCTGGAAACACCATATATTTT. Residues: CASSISGSSGNTIYF.

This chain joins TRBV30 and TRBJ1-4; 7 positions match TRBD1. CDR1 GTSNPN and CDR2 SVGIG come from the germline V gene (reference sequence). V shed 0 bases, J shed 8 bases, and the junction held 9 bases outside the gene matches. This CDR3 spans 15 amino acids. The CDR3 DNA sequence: TGTGCCTGGAGTGTACAAGGGCAGGGGGACGAAAAACTGTTTTTT. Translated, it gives CAWSVQGQGDEKLFF. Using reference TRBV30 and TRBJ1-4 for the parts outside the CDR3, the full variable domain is SQTIHQWPATLVQPVGSPLSLECTVEGTSNPNLYWYRQAAGRGLQLLFYSVGIGQISSEVPQNLSASRPQDRQFILSSKKLLLSDSGFYLCAWSVQGQGDEKLFFGSGTQLSVL.

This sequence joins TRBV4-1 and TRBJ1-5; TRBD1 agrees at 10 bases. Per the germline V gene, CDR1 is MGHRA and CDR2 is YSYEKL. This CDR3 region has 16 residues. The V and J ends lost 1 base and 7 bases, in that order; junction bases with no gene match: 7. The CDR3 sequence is CASSQGTTGGVQPQHF. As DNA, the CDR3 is TGCGCCAGCAGCCAAGGTACGACAGGGGGCGTGCAGCCCCAGCATTTT.